The T cell receptor beta chain under discussion was sequenced for a study of beta chain features in type 1 diabetes. General study points: VDJ junctions from type 1 diabetes patients carried fewer insertions and larger deletions.

Comments on this clone: As yet, its antigen is unknown.

Isolated RNA was reverse transcribed in full, so expressed TCRB transcripts were sequenced. TCRdb's copy holds only in-frame clones and misses some; the assay was immunoSEQ multiplex PCR. The table lists approximately 110,000 clones, approximately 37% of them singletons. Trimming stripped 6 bases from V and 1 base from J, with 11 bases between. CDR1 SGHAT and CDR2 FQNNGV come from the germline V gene. This CDR3 has 14 amino acids. The sequence was collected from a woman younger than 30 in good health. The sample was stem cell memory CD4+ T cells from blood. The rearrangement joins TRBV11-2 to TRBJ2-3, with D hard to call. DNA of the CDR3: TGTGCCAGCAGGGAGCGTCTGGGCACAGATACGCAGTATTTT. It is translated as CASRERLGTDTQYF.